Below, one T cell receptor (beta chain) is given with its context. The antigen is not known. The sample originates from a study of cytomegalovirus exposure and HLA in healthy donors. Overall study: Genotyping of 400 or so donors showed that over 65% belonged to the Caucasian-associated ancestry cluster. General study results and limits: Presence/absence results assume similar sequencing depth per donor, which may not hold.

Primers for the PCR totalled 60 Vbeta and 13 Jbeta. Measured with immunoSEQ multiplex PCR; TCRdb has only the in-frame clones, and not every one. The sample holds about 300,000 clones, 86% seen once. The CDR3 has 15 amino acids. Germline trimming cut 7 bases from V and 2 bases from J; bases unmatched to any gene: 10. Per germline, CDR1 SGHRS and CDR2 YFSETQ. The TCR comes from a middle-aged man in good health and CMV-seropositive. Sequencing was carried out using PBMCs. The gene calls are TRBV5-1 and TRBJ2-7; 9 bases line up with TRBD1. The CDR3 sequence: CASQLGQGPPYEQYF. In DNA, the CDR3 is TGCGCCAGCCAACTGGGACAGGGCCCACCCTACGAGCAGTACTTC.